This T cell receptor (beta chain) derives from a study of blood T cell repertoires in COVID-19. Study-level background: From the United States, Italy and Spain came samples of acute and convalescent COVID-19. PBMCs, B-cell-depleted T cells, or T cells provided the cDNA or gDNA that made up the material.

Only in-frame clones appear in the TCRdb table, and some are missing; sequencing was by immunoSEQ multiplex PCR. The table lists roughly 250,000 clones, 86% of them singletons. Individuals drawn from about 26 US areas were about 18 to 90 years old. Participants' reported clinical history set cohort assignment. The CDR3 loop spans 15 amino acids. V gave up 3 bases and J gave up 5 bases, with 15 bases separating them. Germline V gene data show CDR1 as SGHRS and CDR2 as YFSETQ. What was sequenced was PBMCs or T cells enriched from blood (not recorded which). The sequence was collected from a woman between 45 and 60 years old who had recovered from COVID-19. V is TRBV5-1 and J is TRBJ2-1; D is unresolved. For the CDR3, the DNA is TGCGCCAGCAGCTCGGTGGTCAGAGGAGACAATGAGCAGTTCTTC. Translating gives CASSSVVRGDNEQFF.